This T cell receptor beta chain emerged from a study of blood T cell repertoires in COVID-19. About the research overall: The United States, Italy and Spain provided the acute and convalescent COVID-19 samples.

V lost 5 bases, J lost 1 base, and 8 bases lay in between. Germline lookup yields CDR1 MNHEY and CDR2 SVGEGT. The CDR3 extends over 13 amino acids. Using immunoSEQ multiplex PCR, the repertoire was profiled, and TCRdb retains in-frame clones only, with some absent. This table has about 40,000 clones, around four fifths appearing once. V usage is TRBV6-2 or TRBV6-3 and J usage is TRBJ1-2, with no clear D. Sample: peripheral blood. This clonotype was obtained from a man in his forties or fifties with active COVID-19. CDR3 bases: TGTGCCAGCAGTGCGCAGGTTAACTATGGCTACACCTTC. This sequence encodes CASSAQVNYGYTF.